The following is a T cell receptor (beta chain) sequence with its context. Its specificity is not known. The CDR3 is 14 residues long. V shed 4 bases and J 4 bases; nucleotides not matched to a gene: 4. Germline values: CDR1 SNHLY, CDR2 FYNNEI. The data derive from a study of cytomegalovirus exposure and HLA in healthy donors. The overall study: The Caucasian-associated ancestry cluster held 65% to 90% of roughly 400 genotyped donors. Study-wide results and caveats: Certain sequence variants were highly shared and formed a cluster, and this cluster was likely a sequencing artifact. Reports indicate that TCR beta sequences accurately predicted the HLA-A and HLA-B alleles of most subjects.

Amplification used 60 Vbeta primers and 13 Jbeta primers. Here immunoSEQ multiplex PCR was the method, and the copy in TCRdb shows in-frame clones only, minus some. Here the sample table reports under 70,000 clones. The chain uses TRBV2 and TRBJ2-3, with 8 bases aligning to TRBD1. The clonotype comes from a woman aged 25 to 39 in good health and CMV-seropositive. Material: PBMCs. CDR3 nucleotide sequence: TGTGCCAGCAGTGCCAGGGGGCTCTCAGATACGCAGTATTTT. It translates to CASSARGLSDTQYF. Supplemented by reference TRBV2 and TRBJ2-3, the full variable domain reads EPEVTQTPSHQVTQMGQEVILRCVPISNHLYFYWYRQILGQKVEFLVSFYNNEISEKSEIFDDQFSVERPDGSNFTLKIRSTKLEDSAMYFCASSARGLSDTQYFGPGTRLTVL.